This is a list of T cell receptor beta chains from one sample in a study of molecular identifiers for immune sequencing clone quantification. MiXCR, applied by TCRdb to the PCR reads, yields one record per CDR3 protein. The table shows hundreds of thousands of distinct CDR3 sequences, with about 25% occurring only once. The sequencing input was naive CD8+ T cells from blood, with Jurkat cell RNA spiked in. Source of these receptors: a human donor in good health. Some libraries in this study had Jurkat cell RNA spiked in. Both conserved end residues are trimmed from each CDR3. D genes are given only for firm matches. Size values are once, few and many counts, or a class for expanded clones, and some rows have none.

V gene	D gene	clone size	J gene	CDR3 protein
TRBV2	-	many	TRBJ1-5	ASNGREVNQPQH
TRBV4-3	TRBD1	many	TRBJ2-7	ASSQGGQGYEQY
TRBV6-2/TRBV6-3	-	few	TRBJ1-5	ASGIDYQPQH
TRBV15	-	many	TRBJ1-4	ATRQGSNEKLF
TRBV6-2/TRBV6-3	-	many	TRBJ2-5	ASSYWGPSETQY
TRBV27	TRBD2	-	TRBJ2-6	ASSFPGTSGGAGGANVLT
TRBV7-2	TRBD1	many	TRBJ2-7	ASSHTGAHEQY
TRBV11-2	TRBD2	-	TRBJ2-3	ASSNSGGRLAGSTDTQY
TRBV12-3/TRBV12-4	-	many	TRBJ2-6	ASKHTGANVLT
TRBV14	-	-	TRBJ1-3	ASSSDGTSGNTIY
TRBV3-1	-	-	TRBJ2-5	ASSQDPASGETQY
TRBV27	TRBD1	few	TRBJ2-2	ASSFGQGRELF
TRBV20-1	TRBD1	few	TRBJ1-6	SARYTPSIGRGPYNSPLH
TRBV20-1	-	-	TRBJ1-5	SAREETGSASYQPQH
TRBV15	-	many	TRBJ1-5	ATSSTGFGNQPQH
TRBV3-1	TRBD1	many	TRBJ1-5	ASSQDDRGQPQH
TRBV12-3/TRBV12-4	TRBD1	many	TRBJ2-1	ASSLPPGQGGWNEQF
TRBV6-2/TRBV6-3	TRBD1	-	TRBJ1-5	ASSYSIGQGLQPQH
TRBV4-3	-	-	TRBJ2-7	ASSPVRTASYEQY
TRBV10-3	-	-	TRBJ1-1	AISATGNTEAF
TRBV14	-	-	TRBJ2-2	ASSHPRYTGELF
TRBV14	-	-	TRBJ2-1	ASSQIGWNNEQF
TRBV19	-	many	TRBJ2-7	ASSIGGYEQY
TRBV20-1	-	-	TRBJ2-7	SATDLDRTYEQY
TRBV27	TRBD2	many	TRBJ2-7	ASSLSTSRDEQY
TRBV6-5	TRBD1	-	TRBJ2-1	ASSYRDRATYNEQF
TRBV28	-	many	TRBJ2-3	ASSSQLDTQY
TRBV5-1	-	-	TRBJ2-2	ASSFLAGELI